Below are 4 T cell receptor beta chains sequenced from a single sample in a study of T cells in Graves' hyperthyroidism and ophthalmopathy. RNA transcripts provided the source from which TCR beta CDR3 regions were amplified. First-round RT-PCR targeting the TCR CDR3 was performed with the HTBI primer set. TCRdb itself ran the multiplex PCR reads through MiXCR, one entry per CDR3 protein. The sample carries about 420,000 distinct CDR3 sequences, 15% to 19% recorded once. Sequences were obtained from blood. Receptor source: a young woman with Graves' hyperthyroidism.

This clonotype was found many times. CDR3 DNA sequence: TGTGCCAGCAGCTTGCAGGGTTGGACTGAAGCTTTCTTT. This encodes CASSLQGWTEAFF. The rearrangement links TRBV5-8 to TRBJ1-1; D is possibly TRBD1 (5 bases). The ends were cut back, 1 base at V and 5 bases at J, with 9 bases in the middle. Germline assignment: CDR1 SGHTS and CDR2 YDEGEE. The CDR3 contains 13 residues.

The CDR3 loop is CASSSYEETQYF. DNA for the CDR3: TGTGCCAGCAGTTCCTATGAAGAGACCCAGTACTTC. The rearrangement uses TRBV27 and TRBJ2-5; no clear D. The length of the CDR3 is 12 residues. Deletions cut 4 bases from V and 3 bases from J, with 6 bases between. Looked up from germline, CDR1 is MNHEY and CDR2 is SMNVEV (reference sequence).

Only a few counts were recorded for this clonotype. A single base separates this from a much larger clone, so it may be a read error. The chain couples TRBV7-2 to TRBJ1-5; 12 positions match TRBD1. This CDR3 has 17 amino acids. Germline V CDR1 and CDR2: SGHTA, FQGNSA. Written as DNA, the CDR3 is TGTGCCAGCAGCCGGGACAGGGGGCGCGGGATCAATCAGCCCCGGCATTTT. Translated: CASSRDRGRGINQPRHF.

V is TRBV20-1 and J is TRBJ1-4; 10 bases are a match to TRBD1. V was pared by 6 bases and J by 8 bases, with 9 bases of the junction left unmatched. This CDR3 has 14 amino acids. The germline V gene encodes CDR1 DFQATT and CDR2 SNEGSKA (reference sequence). CDR3 coding DNA: TGCAGTGCGCTCGACAGGGGGCGAGGGGAAAAACTGTTTTTT. Translated, it gives CSALDRGRGEKLFF.